This T cell receptor beta chain was documented in a study of cytomegalovirus exposure and HLA in healthy donors (dated by TCRdb to about 2017). About the study as a whole: In an earlier analysis of several hundred of the donors, approximately 260 Gb of sequence data and 90 million to 130 million unique TCR beta sequences from about 190 million T cells were reported. Approximately 300 gigabases of sequencing data and around 90 million unique TCR sequences made up an early release that covered over 550 HLA-typed donors. Among the roughly 400 genotyped donors, approximately 76% belonged to the genetic ancestry cluster associated with self-reported Caucasian donors. The study aimed to test whether signatures of past pathogen exposure could be identified by cataloging public T cell receptors. The T cell repertoires of 666 subjects were profiled by immunosequencing and related to cytomegalovirus serostatus. In addition to the first cohort of hundreds of subjects, a separate validation cohort of approximately 130 different subjects was used. High-throughput TCR immunosequencing, statistical association of individual TCRs with disease status, and machine learning were combined to predict cytomegalovirus infection status. A later analysis re-analyzed previously published TCR beta repertoires from 650 to 800 donors and added high-resolution HLA genotyping to study TCR occurrence patterns. Rather than using new phenotypic data, the later analysis identified candidate immune exposures from TCR beta sequences and from how often those sequences occurred across donors. To decide whether each TCR beta V gene segment behaved as functional or pseudogenic, an earlier analysis of some 570 of the donors relied on high-throughput TCR beta sequencing. Donor age, sex, ethnicity and CMV serostatus were compiled alongside the repertoire data. A later genetic analysis used genome-wide SNP genotypes for 398 of the 666 donors, treating that subset as a discovery cohort. Every discovery cohort repertoire had been produced on one sequencing platform. Both class I and class II loci were covered by HLA typing, at four-digit resolution. Typing coverage differed by locus: A, B, C, DRB1 and DQB1 were typed in about 620-640 donors, DQA1 in 500 to 550, DPA1 in approximately 600, and DPB1 in about 450. Five DR-DQ haplotypes were treated as single units for association and clustering because of strong linkage in the cohort. Among some 400 genotyped donors of the cohort, an average of approximately 220,000 unique TCR beta nucleotide sequences was sequenced per donor, of which 15% to 20% were non-productive. What the study reported, not specific to this receptor: Most CMV-associated TCR beta chains appeared to be HLA-restricted in a later analysis, and the HLA associations seemed to be driven largely by CMV exposure. A cluster of highly shared sequence variants was judged likely to represent a technical artifact of the sequencing pipeline. When HLA alleles, especially DR and DQ, strongly co-occurred, TCR associations were difficult to assign to individual alleles. A later analysis found that TCR association rates varied across HLA loci, with DRB1 alleles showing the most associated TCRs and HLA-C alleles the fewest. Linkage disequilibrium might explain the correlated functional status among segregating V segments, but an unknown experimental factor could not be excluded. Cytomegalovirus status was reported to be diagnosed by the classifier with high specificity and sensitivity in both the original and validation cohorts. Specific HLA alleles were associated with roughly 16,000 TCR beta sequences at a false discovery rate of 0.05 in a later analysis. Roughly uniform sequencing depth across donors was assumed in presence/absence analyses, although this assumption may not hold. Because the 87-base-pair reads could not distinguish some IMGT-functional V segments, including TRBV6-2 and TRBV6-3, those segments were excluded. A few of the identified cytomegalovirus-associated TCR beta chains were confirmed in vitro to be specific for cytomegalovirus antigens. The authors suggested that the approach could potentially be extended to other disease states and immunological phenotypes. Because HLA typing was unavailable for some donors at each locus, only the typed subset was used in association tests. A later analysis found that HLA-associated TCR beta chains were more clonally expanded and had lower generation probabilities than equally common non-associated chains. A further reported finding was that TCR beta sequences accurately predicted the HLA-A and HLA-B alleles for most subjects in the first cohort. The earlier analysis of approximately 560 of the donors excluded over 15 rarely observed V segments, including chromosome 9 orphons, because counts were too low. In an earlier analysis of about 600 of the donors, most TCR beta V segments appeared in productive rearrangements about 87% or about 30% of the time, broadly matching IMGT annotations. Across donors, most TCR sequences were observed very rarely, whereas some public TCRs were present in many individuals. Compared with the 666-donor mean, donors in an Asian-associated ancestry cluster had fewer N-insertions in productive TCRs, according to a later genetic analysis. The study gave a list of about 170 TCR beta chains associated with cytomegalovirus. V-gene and J-gene trimming of TCR beta chains was associated with a missense DCLRE1C variant in a later genetic analysis, and the association was replicated in an independent cohort. Only TCR beta chains were sequenced in this cohort, and the absence of alpha or paired-chain data limited detectable features. For the cohort, immune exposure information was limited to CMV serostatus. A later analysis reported that several top co-occurrence clusters appeared linked to parvovirus B19, influenza, CMV and Epstein-Barr virus.

As for this clone: The antigen it binds to is not known. Within one base of it there is no much larger clone, and no base qualities were kept.

The cohort was made up of hundreds of healthy bone marrow donors. Cohort members were all nominally healthy when sampled, although unrecorded immune exposures were likely present. The donor was CMV seronegative and was included in the group of about 350 seronegative cohort members. A peripheral blood sample was collected from each donor, and TCR beta sequencing was performed on peripheral blood mononuclear cells. Genomic DNA extraction from the blood cell samples was performed with the Qiagen DNeasy Blood Extraction Kit. The germline V gene specifies MNHEY as CDR1 and SVGAGI as CDR2. V is clipped by 6 bases and J by 2 bases, and the sequence between their germline boundaries is 11 bases long. Including the terminal cysteine and phenylalanine, the CDR3 comprises 14 residues. Only the CDR3 part of the read is kept: 42 bases, read in frame from the first base. Libraries were made using the immunoSEQ multiplex PCR assay. For the multiplex PCR, a mixture combining 60 forward primers for TCR Vbeta segments and 13 reverse primers for TCR Jbeta segments was used. Amplification of the CDR3 region of rearranged TCR beta genes was performed with a multiplex PCR assay on genomic DNA. The amplified TCR beta libraries were sequenced on the Illumina HiSeq System as 87-base-pair reads. The authors' pipeline ran thus. In a later analysis, tens of millions of unique TCR beta chains were counted across the approximately 640 repertoires, and roughly 10 million of these chains were shared by at least two donors. Raw reads were error-corrected and collapsed into unique sequences by a nearest-neighbor algorithm in which closely related sequences were merged to remove PCR and sequencing errors. V, D and J gene segments were assigned by aligning CDR3 sequences to IMGT reference sequences. Each retained sequence needed at least a six-nucleotide match to both a V gene segment and a J gene segment. A rearrangement counted as productive if the CDR3 had no stop codons and remained in frame with V and J, and every other rearrangement counted as non-productive. Following IMGT convention, CDR3 was defined as the stretch from the second conserved V-encoded cysteine up to the conserved J-encoded phenylalanine. The earlier analysis of roughly 590 of the donors excluded sequences that lacked an unambiguous match to a single V gene segment. In an earlier analysis of more than 500 of the donors, a V segment was called functional when productive rearrangements were above 56.7%, and segregating when the standard deviation between donors exceeded 5%. A statistical classification framework was built to diagnose cytomegalovirus status from the catalog of TCR beta chain sequences. V and J gene assignment, in a later analysis, came from comparing TCR nucleotide sequences with IMGT/GENE-DB human TR gene sequences. Using the TCRdist pipeline, a later analysis assigned CDR3 sequences along with most-parsimonious VDJ recombination scenarios. In a later analysis, each TCR beta chain was defined by its CDR3 amino acid sequence together with its V-gene family, and reads without a unique V-gene family were excluded. A later analysis removed 592 highly shared, low-generation-probability nucleotide sequences to deal with suspected cross-contamination and a sequencing artifact. In a later analysis, a clonal expansion index was calculated for each public chain from normalized within-repertoire ranks of inferred template counts. A later analysis computed generation probabilities with a VDJ recombination model fitted to out-of-frame rearrangements, and checked the results against IGoR. In a later analysis, TCR-TCR, TCR-HLA and TCR-CMV co-occurrence was scored with hypergeometric tests, and a repertoire-size bias correction was applied to TCR pairs. False discovery rates were estimated in a later analysis by permuting HLA or CMV assignments 20 times. In a later analysis, co-occurring TCRs were grouped with DBSCAN, and TCRdist sequence similarity was added when clustering was performed within HLA-allele-positive subsets. Repertoires with fewer than 30,000 or more than 120,000 public chains, plus five repertoires with anomalous nucleotide sharing, were excluded from co-occurrence clustering. TCRdb obtained this table from immuneACCESS and retained in-frame rearrangements with V and J assigned. These tables miss some clones; where compared with another copy, unresolved V genes account for less than half of the shortfall, and the remainder is unexplained. V, J and clone size reflect that table, while D and trimming were determined from the DNA. The sample table contains 95,000 to 100,000 clones; only one count was recorded for roughly 80% of them. The ten top clones hold 7.7% of the sample.

The sequence was collected from a female donor in good health and CMV-seronegative. Sequencing was carried out using PBMCs. The V gene is TRBV6-5 and the J gene is TRBJ2-1; a tentative D call is TRBD1 (6 bases match). The CDR3 has the sequence CASRNRATYNEQFF. The sequenced DNA: TGTGCCAGCAGAAACAGGGCTACCTACAATGAGCAGTTCTTC.